These T cell receptor beta chains were read from a single sample in a study of shared clonotypes between healthy human individuals. Some clones are missing from TCRdb's copy, which holds only in-frame ones; the method was immunoSEQ multiplex PCR. The sample yields 2 million to 2.5 million clones, around 92% seen once. Material for sequencing was naive CD4+ T cells from PBMCs. The receptors derive from a man aged 18 to 35 in good health. Some clones in this sample may be carry-over from other donors' samples. The CDR3 runs from the conserved cysteine through the conserved F or W. A D gene is named only where the DNA matches it firmly. Expanded clones are given a class, and other clones once, few, many or no size at all.

cdr3_length d_call j_call clone_size v_call cdr3_nt cdr3_aa
15 NA TRBJ1-2 NA TRBV2 TGTGCCAGCAGAGTAGGGACGGACGTATACTATGGCTACACCTTC CASRVGTDVYYGYTF
17 NA TRBJ2-4 NA TRBV7-8 TGTGCCAGCAGCTTAGTTGCAGGGCCCTTAGCCAAAAACATTCAGTACTTC CASSLVAGPLAKNIQYF
13 NA TRBJ1-4 once TRBV2 TGTGCCAGCAATCGAGACCTGGGTGAAAAACTGTTTTTT CASNRDLGEKLFF
13 NA TRBJ2-7 NA TRBV7-3 TGTGCCAGCAGCCCGGGGATCAGGGACGAGCAGTACTTC CASSPGIRDEQYF
13 NA TRBJ2-1 NA TRBV5-1 TGCGCCAGCAGCTTGGCAGCGGTCAATGAGCAGTTCTTC CASSLAAVNEQFF
13 NA TRBJ2-7 NA TRBV27 TGTGCCACTCTTCGCCCACAGACCTACGAGCAGTACTTC CATLRPQTYEQYF
15 NA TRBJ1-1 few TRBV7-9 TGTGCCAGCAGCCCCCGGCGGAGGATGAACACTGAAGCTTTCTTT CASSPRRRMNTEAFF
18 NA TRBJ2-1 once TRBV5-1 TGCGCCAGCAGCTTGACCGGCCAGGGTGGGTATCCTACCAATGAGCAGTTCTTC CASSLTGQGGYPTNEQFF
15 TRBD2 TRBJ2-1 NA TRBV7-9 TGTGCCAGCAGCTATTCTAGCGGGAGATTCAATGAGCAGTTCTTC CASSYSSGRFNEQFF
13 NA TRBJ1-1 NA TRBV29-1 TGCAGCGTAGCTGGACAGATGAACACTGAAGCTTTCTTT CSVAGQMNTEAFF
19 TRBD1 TRBJ1-5 NA TRBV27 TGTGCCAGCAGTCAGAGGGTCAGGGACAGCTATAATAGCAATCAGCCCCAGCATTTT CASSQRVRDSYNSNQPQHF
14 NA TRBJ2-1 NA TRBV27 TGTGCCAGCAGTCCAGTCCGGGACAACAATGAGCAGTTCTTC CASSPVRDNNEQFF
13 NA TRBJ2-5 NA TRBV11-2 TGTGCCAGCAGCTTAGGCCAGGGAGAGACCCAGTACTTC CASSLGQGETQYF
15 TRBD1 TRBJ1-5 few TRBV2 TGTGCCAGCAGGATCGGACAGGGGGTGACTCAGCCCCAGCATTTT CASRIGQGVTQPQHF
14 NA TRBJ1-2 NA TRBV7-2 TGTGCCAGCAGCGCAGTGGCGGCGGATTATGGCTACACCTTC CASSAVAADYGYTF
14 NA TRBJ1-5 few TRBV6-5 TGTGCCAGCAGTTTTGTGGGGATAGGTCAGCCCCAGCATTTT CASSFVGIGQPQHF
14 TRBD1 TRBJ1-2 NA TRBV28 TGTGCCAGCAAGGGCAGGGGGCACGAGAGTGGCTACACCTTC CASKGRGHESGYTF
14 NA TRBJ2-7 NA TRBV28 TGTGCCAGCACCCCCCCCGGCCACTCCTACGAGCAGTACTTC CASTPPGHSYEQYF
16 TRBD2 TRBJ2-3 NA TRBV5-4 TGTGCCAGCAGCCTGGGGGGGTTGGGTGGCACAGATACGCAGTATTTT CASSLGGLGGTDTQYF
14 TRBD2 TRBJ2-3 NA TRBV7-3 TGTGCCAGCAGCACCCGGGGGGGGACAAATACGCAGTATTTT CASSTRGGTNTQYF
13 NA TRBJ2-7 NA TRBV7-8 TGTGCCAGCAGCCCACGCCTAGCGTGGGAGCAGTACTTC CASSPRLAWEQYF
15 NA TRBJ1-2 NA TRBV5-4 TGTGCCAGCAGCTTGGACAGGGCGGATCTAGGGGGCTACACCTTC CASSLDRADLGGYTF
16 TRBD2 TRBJ2-1 NA TRBV7-2 TGTGCCAGCAGCTTAGCGAGACTAGCGGGACTGGGTGAGCAGTTCTTC CASSLARLAGLGEQFF
16 NA TRBJ1-5 NA TRBV28 TGTGCCAGTACCCCCTGGGAGGGACGGAGCAATCAGCCCCAGCATTTT CASTPWEGRSNQPQHF
13 NA TRBJ1-1 NA TRBV2 TGTGCCAGCAGTCCGGGTCTGAACACTGAAGCTTTCTTT CASSPGLNTEAFF
17 NA TRBJ2-2 NA TRBV11-3 TGTGCCAGCAGCTTATTTCCGGGACAACTAAAACCCGGGGAGCTGTTTTTT CASSLFPGQLKPGELFF
15 TRBD1 TRBJ2-7 NA TRBV6-5 TGTGCCAGCAGTTACTCTGGGACAGGGAACTACGAGCAGTACTTC CASSYSGTGNYEQYF
18 NA TRBJ2-6 NA TRBV28 TGTGCCAGCAGTAGGGGACTAGGGGGCACCTCTGGGGCCAACGTCCTGACTTTC CASSRGLGGTSGANVLTF
15 TRBD1 TRBJ2-3 NA TRBV5-1 TGCGCCAGCAGCTTGGGGGGGACAGAGCCTGATACGCAGTATTTT CASSLGGTEPDTQYF
15 TRBD2 TRBJ2-2 NA TRBV5-1 TGCGCCAGCAACTACCGACTAGCAGACACCGGGGAGCTGTTTTTT CASNYRLADTGELFF
15 NA TRBJ2-5 NA TRBV28 TGTGCCAGCAGTTCCAGCAGGGTGGTTGGAGAGACCCAGTACTTC CASSSSRVVGETQYF
13 NA TRBJ2-2 NA TRBV19 TGTGCCAGCACCCACCGTATCACCGGGGAGCTGTTTTTT CASTHRITGELFF
14 TRBD1 TRBJ1-2 NA TRBV28 TGTGCCAGCAGTTCCGGGACAGCGAACTATGGCTACACCTTC CASSSGTANYGYTF
15 NA TRBJ1-3 NA TRBV5-4 TGTGCCAGCAGCTTGGGAGGGACCTCTGGAAACACCATATATTTT CASSLGGTSGNTIYF
15 NA TRBJ1-4 NA TRBV2 TGTGCCAGCAAAATTTCGGGCAGGATTGGGGAAAAACTGTTTTTT CASKISGRIGEKLFF
15 TRBD1 TRBJ2-7 NA TRBV5-1 TGCGCCAGCAGCCTAGGAAGGACAGGGGACTATTCAAGGTACTTC CASSLGRTGDYSRYF
14 NA TRBJ2-7 NA TRBV27 TGTGCCAGCAGTTTAGGGGCTTTAACCTACGAGCAGTACTTC CASSLGALTYEQYF
11 NA TRBJ2-7 NA TRBV2 TGTGCCAGCAGAGAAGGGTACGAGCAGTACTTC CASREGYEQYF
13 TRBD1 TRBJ1-1 NA TRBV28 TGTGCCAGCAGTTTACCTCCGGGACAGGGTGATTTCTTT CASSLPPGQGDFF
15 NA TRBJ1-4 once TRBV7-2 TGTGCCAGCAGCCCCTACAGAGAAGGGGATGAAAAACTGTTTTTT CASSPYREGDEKLFF
13 NA TRBJ2-7 NA TRBV6-5 TGTGCCAGCAGTAGGACAGTCCCCTACGAGCAGTACTTC CASSRTVPYEQYF
17 TRBD1 TRBJ2-1 NA TRBV25-1 TGTGCCAGCAGTGAATATACGGGACAGGGGCTAGGCGGTGAGCAGTTCTTC CASSEYTGQGLGGEQFF
15 NA TRBJ1-5 NA TRBV28 TGTGCCAGCAGTCCGGGGGGCGGGCGATCAATGGCCCAGCATTTT CASSPGGGRSMAQHF
14 TRBD2 TRBJ2-7 NA TRBV7-6 TGTGCCAGCAGCTGGAGCGGGAGGTCCGACGAGCAGTACTTC CASSWSGRSDEQYF
16 NA TRBJ1-1 few TRBV27 TGTGCCAGCAAACCATTTCAGCGCGGGGGGGGCACTGAAGCTTTCTTT CASKPFQRGGGTEAFF
14 NA TRBJ2-1 NA TRBV9 TGTGCCAGCGGAAAGGCCCGGGACTACAATGAGCAGTTCTTC CASGKARDYNEQFF
14 TRBD2 TRBJ2-7 NA TRBV6-5 TGTGCCAGCAGCGGGACTAGCGAATCCTACGAGCAGTACTTC CASSGTSESYEQYF
14 NA TRBJ1-3 NA TRBV6-5 TGTGCCAGCAGCCCCGACCACTCTGGAAACACCATATATTTT CASSPDHSGNTIYF
15 TRBD1 TRBJ1-2 NA TRBV5-6 TGTGCCAGCAGCTTTTGGGACAGGGAAAACTATGGCTACACCTTC CASSFWDRENYGYTF
15 TRBD2 TRBJ2-1 NA TRBV29-1 TGCAGCGTCTCTGGGGTAGCGGGAGTTCCCAATGAGCAGTTCTTC CSVSGVAGVPNEQFF
15 NA TRBJ2-7 NA TRBV4-3 TGCGCCAGCAGCCAAGATTCAGGGCTCACGGGGGAGCAGTACTTC CASSQDSGLTGEQYF
13 NA TRBJ2-7 NA TRBV5-1 TGCGCCAGCAGCTTGGGCATGACCTACGAGCAGTACTTC CASSLGMTYEQYF
14 TRBD1 TRBJ2-7 NA TRBV7-9 TGTGCCAGCAGCAAACAGACAGGGGGGCACGAGCAGTACTTC CASSKQTGGHEQYF
14 TRBD1 TRBJ2-7 once TRBV18 TGTGCCAGCTCACCGTCTCAGGGGGCTTACGAGCAGTACTTC CASSPSQGAYEQYF
14 TRBD1 TRBJ1-2 NA TRBV2 TGTGCCAGCAGGGGATCGGGACAGGGTCGGGGCTACACCTTC CASRGSGQGRGYTF